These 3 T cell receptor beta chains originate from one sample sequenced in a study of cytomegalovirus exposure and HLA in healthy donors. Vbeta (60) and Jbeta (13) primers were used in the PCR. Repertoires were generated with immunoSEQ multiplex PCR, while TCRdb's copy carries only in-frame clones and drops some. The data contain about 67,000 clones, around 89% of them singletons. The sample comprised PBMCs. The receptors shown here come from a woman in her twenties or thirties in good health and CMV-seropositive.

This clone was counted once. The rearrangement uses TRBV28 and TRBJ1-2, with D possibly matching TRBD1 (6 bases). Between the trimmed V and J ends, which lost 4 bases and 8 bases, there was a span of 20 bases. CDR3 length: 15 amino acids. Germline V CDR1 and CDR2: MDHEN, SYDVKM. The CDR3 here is CASSSPDRTLSGYTF. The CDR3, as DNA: TGTGCCAGCAGTTCTCCGGACAGAACTTTAAGCGGCTACACCTTC.

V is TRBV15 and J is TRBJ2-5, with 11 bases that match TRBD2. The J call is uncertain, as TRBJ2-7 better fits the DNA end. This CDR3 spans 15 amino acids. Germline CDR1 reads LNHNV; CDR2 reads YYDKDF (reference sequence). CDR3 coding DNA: TGTGCCACCAGCAGGGGGACTAGCGGTTCCTACGAGCAGTACTTC. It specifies CATSRGTSGSYEQYF.

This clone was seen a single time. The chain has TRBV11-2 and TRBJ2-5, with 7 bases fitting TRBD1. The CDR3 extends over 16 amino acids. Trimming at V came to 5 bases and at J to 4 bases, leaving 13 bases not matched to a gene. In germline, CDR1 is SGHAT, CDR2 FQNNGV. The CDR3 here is CASSHLGRGGAETQYF. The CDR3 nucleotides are TGTGCCAGCAGCCACTTAGGGAGAGGGGGCGCAGAGACCCAGTACTTC.